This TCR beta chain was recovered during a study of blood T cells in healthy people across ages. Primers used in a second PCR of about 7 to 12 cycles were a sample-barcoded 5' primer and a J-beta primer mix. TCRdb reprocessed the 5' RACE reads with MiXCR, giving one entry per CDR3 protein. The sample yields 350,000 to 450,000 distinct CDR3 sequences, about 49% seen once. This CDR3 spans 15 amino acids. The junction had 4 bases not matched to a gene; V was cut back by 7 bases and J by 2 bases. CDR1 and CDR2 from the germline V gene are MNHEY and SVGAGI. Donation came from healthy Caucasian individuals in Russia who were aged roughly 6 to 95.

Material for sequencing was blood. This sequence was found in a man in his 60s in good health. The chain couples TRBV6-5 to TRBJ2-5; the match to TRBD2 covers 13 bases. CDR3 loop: CASKRLAGGQETQYF. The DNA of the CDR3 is TGTGCCAGCAAGCGACTAGCGGGAGGACAAGAGACCCAGTACTTC.